This record concerns one T cell receptor (beta chain) sequence. Its specificity is unknown. The data were produced by immunoSEQ multiplex PCR, yet TCRdb's version contains in-frame clones alone and is incomplete. The sample holds approximately 100,000 clones, under 95% seen once. This entry comes from a study of T cell responses to AZD1222 COVID-19 vaccine. Trimming took 1 base from V and 6 from J, leaving 12 bases between them. This CDR3 comprises 14 residues. In germline, CDR1 is LGHNA, CDR2 YNFKEQ. General observations from the study: Only five or six AZD1222 recipients tested seropositive at baseline. Sampled repertoires all dated from after the peak T cell response. Vaccine-associated CD4 TCRs ranged over spike, dominating at 160-218 and 743-854.

The V gene is TRBV4-2, the J gene TRBJ1-2; weak D call: TRBD1 (5 bases). The sequence derives from an adult in good health. Sample: peripheral blood, taken on day 0 of AZD1222 vaccination. CDR3 sequence reads: CASSQVRGSHGYTF. DNA of the CDR3: TGTGCCAGCAGCCAAGTAAGGGGCTCGCATGGCTACACCTTC.